Listed here are 7 T cell receptor beta chains from one sample, sequenced in a study of cytomegalovirus exposure and HLA in healthy donors. This table comes from immunoSEQ multiplex PCR, and its TCRdb copy is limited to in-frame clones, with some not included. The table shows roughly 50,000 clones, with more than 75% occurring only once. The source material was PBMCs. All receptors derive from a man aged 18-30 years in good health and CMV-seronegative.

The V call is TRBV7-9, the J call TRBJ2-3, with 7 bases lining up with TRBD1. Germline V lookup: CDR1 SEHNR, CDR2 FQNEAQ (reference sequence). This CDR3 contains 16 residues. Germline trimming cut 5 bases from V and 8 bases from J; bases unmatched to any gene: 16. For the CDR3, the DNA is TGTGCCAGCAGCCCCCCGGGACAGAGGATTGTTCGTACGCAGTATTTT. Translation gives CASSPPGQRIVRTQYF.

The CDR3 sequence is CASSSGTSGIGQETQYF. As DNA, the CDR3 is TGCGCCAGCAGCTCCGGGACTAGCGGGATCGGGCAAGAGACCCAGTACTTC. The rearrangement uses TRBV5-1 and TRBJ2-5; 13 nucleotides align to TRBD2. CDR1 SGHRS and CDR2 YFSETQ come from the germline V gene. The CDR3 is 17 residues long. V lost 3 bases, J lost 2 bases, and 7 bases stayed unmatched.

The rearrangement joins TRBV7-3 to TRBJ2-5, with 8 bases lining up with TRBD1. Germline assignment: CDR1 SGHTA and CDR2 FQGTGA. V shed 2 bases, J shed 5 bases, and the junction held 1 base outside the gene matches. The CDR3 sequence is 13 residues long. In DNA form, the CDR3 reads TGTGCCAGCAGCTTATCAGGGGGCGAGACCCAGTACTTC. Translation: CASSLSGGETQYF.

The genes are TRBV19 and TRBJ2-2; D gene uncertain. Germline V gene lookup returns CDR1 LNHDA and CDR2 SQIVND (reference sequence). V dropped 7 bases and J dropped 2 bases, with 14 bases sitting between them. CDR3 size: 15 residues. CDR3 protein: CASIRRPPNTGELFF. CDR3 bases: TGTGCCAGTATAAGGCGGCCGCCTAACACCGGGGAGCTGTTTTTT.

The chain is built from TRBV7-9 and TRBJ2-7, with D hard to call. Germline V gene lookup returns CDR1 SEHNR and CDR2 FQNEAQ (reference sequence). The ends were cut back, 4 bases at V and 3 bases at J, with 16 bases in the middle. CDR3 length: 15 residues. The CDR3 DNA reads as TGTGCCAGCAGCTCCTCGAAGGAGTGGGTCTACGAGCAGTACTTC. This translates into CASSSSKEWVYEQYF.

The chain uses TRBV12-1 and TRBJ1-4; the D call TRBD1 from the table was never checked on the DNA. TRBV12-1 is a listed pseudogene. The CDR3 totals 15 residues. The CDR3 region has the DNA TGTGCCAGCAGCTCGACAGGGTCAACTAATGAAAAACTGTTTTTT. This codes for CASSSTGSTNEKLFF.

The chain links TRBV28 to TRBJ2-7; 9 positions agree with TRBD2. The CDR3 length is 15 residues. Per germline, CDR1 MDHEN and CDR2 SYDVKM. V gave up 3 bases and J gave up 1 base; unmatched junction bases: 4. In DNA, the CDR3 is TGTGCCAGCAGTTTTCTCCTAGCGGGATCCTACGAGCAGTACTTC. Translated, it gives CASSFLLAGSYEQYF.